These 27 T cell receptor beta chains share one sample of origin, sequenced in a study of blood T cell repertoires in COVID-19 (dated by TCRdb to the early 2020s). The library was obtained by the immunoSEQ multiplex PCR assay. Sourced from immuneACCESS, this table was stored by TCRdb with only in-frame sequences that have V and J called. A share of the clones is absent; for the studies checked, an unresolved V gene accounts for under half, and the remainder has no known explanation. The sample includes some 390,000 clones, with 85% to 90% observed a single time. The top ten clonotypes cover 0.95% to 1.3% of the sample. The specimen was PBMCs or T cells enriched from blood (not recorded which). The source is a man aged 25-40 years who had recovered from COVID-19.

The chain is built from TRBV12-5 and TRBJ1-5; TRBD1 aligns across 7 bases. V gave up 5 bases and J gave up 7 bases; unmatched junction bases: 8. This CDR3 comprises 14 residues. Germline V gene lookup returns CDR1 LGHNT and CDR2 FRNRAP. The CDR3 region is CASGLGQEGQPQHF. The CDR3 DNA reads as TGTGCTAGTGGTCTTGGACAGGAGGGCCAGCCCCAGCATTTT.

The chain uses TRBV12-3 or TRBV12-4 and TRBJ1-3; D gene unclear. The length of the CDR3 is 12 residues. The V gene lost 6 bases and the J gene lost 3 bases, with 6 bases spanning the gap. As DNA, the CDR3 is TGTGCCAGCAGCACAAGTGGAAACACCATATATTTT. It specifies CASSTSGNTIYF.

The V gene is TRBV5-1, the J gene TRBJ2-2; 12 bases fit TRBD2. The trim removed 7 bases at V and 5 bases at J, leaving 21 bases unmatched. This CDR3 spans 20 amino acids. Germline V gene sequence: CDR1 SGHRS, CDR2 YFSETQ. CDR3 loop: CASHPVPKRLAGDRTGELFF. The CDR3 DNA follows: TGCGCCAGCCACCCTGTCCCCAAACGACTAGCGGGAGATCGGACCGGGGAGCTGTTTTTT.

The rearrangement uses TRBV18 and TRBJ2-7; no reliable D call. Trimming left V 6 bases short and J 2 bases short, with 17 bases between. Germline loops: CDR1 KGHSH, CDR2 LQKENI. The CDR3 sequence is 15 residues long. DNA of the CDR3: TGTGCCAGCTCTCCCCACCCCAGTGCTGCCTACGAGCAGTACTTC. It is translated as CASSPHPSAAYEQYF.

V and J are TRBV28 and TRBJ1-1; 8 bases align to TRBD1. The junction had 5 bases not matched to a gene; V was cut back by 2 bases and J by 3 bases. CDR1 and CDR2 from the germline V gene are MDHEN and SYDVKM. CDR3 length equals 15 residues. CDR3 region: CASSLPGQGYTEAFF. The CDR3 coding sequence is TGTGCCAGCAGTTTACCCGGACAGGGATACACTGAAGCTTTCTTT.

The sample holds a few counts of this clone. The chain links TRBV12-3 or TRBV12-4 to TRBJ1-2, with D unclear. V gave up 3 bases and J gave up 2 bases, with 7 bases separating them. The CDR3 sequence is 13 residues long. Here the CDR3 reads CASSFSENYGYTF. The CDR3 DNA reads as TGTGCCAGCAGTTTTTCGGAGAACTATGGCTACACCTTC.

The V and J genes are TRBV7-2 and TRBJ1-1, with TRBD1 identical over 9 bases. CDR3 length: 12 amino acids. Trimming cost V 5 bases and J 11 bases; bases outside gene matches: 6. From germline, CDR1 is SGHTA and CDR2 FQGNSA. The CDR3 spells CASSPDRGWAFF. The CDR3 DNA reads TGTGCCAGCAGCCCGGACAGGGGTTGGGCTTTCTTT.

This chain uses TRBV7-3 with TRBJ1-6; weak D call: TRBD1 (6 bases). The CDR3 contains 13 residues. Germline CDR1 reads SGHTA; CDR2 reads FQGTGA. Trimming left V 10 bases short and J 7 bases short, with 14 bases between. CDR3 DNA sequence: TGTGCCACCTCCCTAGACAGGAATTCACCCCTCCACTTT. Its translation: CATSLDRNSPLHF.

CDR3 in DNA: TGTGCCAGCAGCCCCAAAGGACAGGGGAACACTGAAGCTTTCTTT. Its translation is CASSPKGQGNTEAFF. This chain joins TRBV7-2 and TRBJ1-1, with 8 bases identical to TRBD1. J lost 1 base, V lost 5 bases, and 6 bases had no gene match. Germline CDR1 and CDR2: SGHTA and FQGNSA. This CDR3 region has 15 residues.

The chain combines TRBV20-1 with TRBJ2-1; possibly TRBD2 for D (5 bases). Trimming removed 7 bases from V and 9 bases from J, with 10 bases in between. CDR3 length: 10 residues. In germline, CDR1 is DFQATT, CDR2 SNEGSKA (reference sequence). The CDR3 loop reads CSVPGSEQFF. The CDR3 DNA reads TGCAGTGTCCCTGGGAGTGAGCAGTTCTTC.

This rearrangement joins TRBV5-4 to TRBJ2-7; 8 nucleotides line up with TRBD2. Germline loops: CDR1 SGHNT, CDR2 YYREEE (reference sequence). The trim removed 0 bases at V and 5 bases at J, leaving 7 bases unmatched. CDR3 length: 15 residues. The CDR3 is CASSLVTGGPDEQYF. Written as DNA, the CDR3 is TGTGCCAGCAGCTTGGTTACGGGAGGGCCCGACGAGCAGTACTTC.

The V call is TRBV5-1, the J call TRBJ1-1; no firm D call. Trimming pared 0 bases from V and 6 bases from J, leaving 9 bases between. The CDR3 has 13 amino acids. Germline V lookup: CDR1 SGHRS, CDR2 YFSETQ. The CDR3 DNA is TGCGCCAGCAGCTTGGGGAGTAAATCTGAAGCTTTCTTT. This encodes CASSLGSKSEAFF. The variable domain in full, with the rest retrieved from reference TRBV5-1 and TRBJ1-1, is KAGVTQTPRYLIKTRGQQVTLSCSPISGHRSVSWYQQTPGQGLQFLFEYFSETQRNKGNFPGRFSGRQFSNSRSEMNVSTLELGDSALYLCASSLGSKSEAFFGQGTRLTVV.

The DNA for the CDR3 is TGTGCCAGCAGTCTTCGCGAAAACTATGGCTACACCTTC. Its translation is CASSLRENYGYTF. The chain uses TRBV28 and TRBJ1-2; no clear D. The V end was cut by 5 bases, the J end by 2 bases, with 9 bases between. The CDR3 is made up of 13 amino acids. CDR1 and CDR2 from the germline V gene are MDHEN and SYDVKM.

Of note for this clone: Germline is not matched at one junction end, which may reflect a read error. V usage is TRBV7-7 and J usage is TRBJ2-5; possibly TRBD2 for D (6 bases). Germline CDR1 is SSHAT and CDR2 is FNYEAQ (reference sequence). CDR3 length equals 16 residues. CDR3 in amino acids: CASSLGRGISQETQYF. CDR3 nucleotide sequence: TGTGCTAGCAGCCTTGGACGGGGGATTAGCCAAGAGACCCAGTACTTC.

The chain is built from TRBV4-1 and TRBJ1-3, with D unclear. This CDR3 has 16 residues. The V gene's germline CDR1 is MGHRA and CDR2 YSYEKL. The V and J ends lost 3 bases and 0 bases respectively, with 12 bases between them. The CDR3 DNA reads as TGCGCCAGCAGCCAGGCAGACACCTTCTCTGGAAACACCATATATTTT. Translating it yields CASSQADTFSGNTIYF.

The chain has TRBV12-3 or TRBV12-4 and TRBJ2-3; D uncertain. The CDR3 has 12 residues. Trimming stripped 6 bases from V and 11 bases from J, with 15 bases between. CDR3 sequence (DNA): TGTGCCAGCAGCCCCGACAAGTATAAGCAGTATTTT. It codes for CASSPDKYKQYF.

The J gene is TRBJ2-1, the V gene TRBV27, with 9 bases matching TRBD1. J lost 1 base, V lost 5 bases, and 3 bases had no gene match. The germline gives CDR1 MNHEY, CDR2 SMNVEV (reference sequence). The CDR3 contains 15 residues. In DNA, the CDR3 is TGTGCCAGCAGTACCGACAGGGGGTCCTACAATGAGCAGTTCTTC. Translating gives CASSTDRGSYNEQFF.

CDR3 DNA sequence: TGTGCCAGCAGCCCCTGGGCAGGGTCAGTCCACGAGCAGTACTTC. It encodes CASSPWAGSVHEQYF. The V and J genes are TRBV11-1 and TRBJ2-7; a possible D gene is TRBD1 (5 bases). The CDR3 runs 15 residues. V dropped 5 bases and J dropped 5 bases, with 19 bases sitting between them. Germline V gives CDR1 SGHAT, CDR2 FQDESV (reference sequence). The complete variable domain, with remaining parts taken from reference TRBV11-1 and TRBJ2-7, reads EAEVAQSPRYKITEKSQAVAFWCDPISGHATLYWYRQILGQGPELLVQFQDESVVDDSQLPKDRFSAERLKGVDSTLKIQPAELGDSAMYLCASSPWAGSVHEQYFGPGTRLTVT.

This clone was counted between two and nine times. The chain employs TRBV4-2 and TRBJ2-7, with 9 nucleotides matching TRBD2. Germline loops: CDR1 LGHNA, CDR2 YNFKEQ. There are 16 residues in the CDR3. Trimming took 0 bases from V and 1 from J; bases not matched to a gene: 4. CDR3 coding DNA: TGTGCCAGCAGCCAAGATCTAGGACTAGCGTCCTACGAGCAGTACTTC. Its protein is CASSQDLGLASYEQYF.

This clone appeared a single time. This chain joins TRBV3-1 (or the pseudogene TRBV3-2) and TRBJ1-1; the match to TRBD1 covers 7 bases. Germline V gives CDR1 LGHDT, CDR2 YNNKEL (reference sequence). The ends lost 6 bases at V and 5 bases at J; junction bases unmatched: 6. The CDR3 runs to 13 residues. This chain's CDR3 is CASSLRGLTEAFF. The CDR3 DNA reads TGTGCCAGCAGTCTCAGGGGGTTAACTGAAGCTTTCTTT.

The V call is TRBV30, the J call TRBJ1-1, with 7 positions matching TRBD1. With 3 bases clipped from V and 0 bases from J, the junction kept 4 bases outside the gene matches. The CDR3 extends over 14 amino acids. The germline gives CDR1 GTSNPN, CDR2 SVGIG (reference sequence). CDR3 protein: CAWSQTGLNTEAFF. DNA for the CDR3: TGTGCCTGGAGCCAGACAGGGCTGAACACTGAAGCTTTCTTT.

This chain connects TRBV7-8 to TRBJ2-1; D is uncertain. Trimming removed 1 base from V and 8 bases from J, with 12 bases in between. The V gene's germline CDR1 is SGHVS and CDR2 FQNEAQ. This CDR3 has 14 residues. CDR3 sequence (DNA): TGTGCCAGCAGCTTAGTGGAGACTGAGGATGAGCAGTTCTTC. Its protein is CASSLVETEDEQFF.

The CDR3 loop is CASSPPRRGPYNEQFF. The CDR3 DNA reads as TGTGCCAGCTCACCACCCCGGCGGGGCCCCTACAATGAGCAGTTCTTC. This chain links TRBV18 with TRBJ2-1; perhaps TRBD2 as D (6 bases). From germline, CDR1 is KGHSH and CDR2 LQKENI. The germline V and J ends were trimmed by 0 bases and 2 bases, with 11 bases remaining between them. There are 16 residues in the CDR3.

This chain connects TRBV12-3 or TRBV12-4 to TRBJ1-2; D gene ambiguous. The CDR3 spans 13 residues. Trimming left V 10 bases short and J 3 bases short, with 15 bases between. The CDR3 coding sequence is TGTGCCACCCTAAACGGGGTAGACTATGGCTACACCTTC. It is translated as CATLNGVDYGYTF.

This clone was seen once. The chain employs TRBV24-1 and TRBJ1-5; tentatively, D is TRBD1 (5 bases). CDR1 KGHDR and CDR2 SFDVKD come from the germline V gene. The V gene lost 3 bases and the J gene lost 2 bases, with 13 bases spanning the gap. The CDR3 is 16 amino acids. The CDR3 coding sequence is TGTGCCACCAGTGATGGAAGACAGAACCGCAATCAGCCCCAGCATTTT. As protein: CATSDGRQNRNQPQHF.

The gene calls are TRBV3-1 (or the pseudogene TRBV3-2) and TRBJ1-5; D unresolved. Germline CDR1 is LGHDT and CDR2 is YNNKEL (reference sequence). V gave up 0 bases and J gave up 6 bases, with 6 bases separating them. The CDR3 is 13 residues long. The CDR3 region has the DNA TGTGCCAGCAGCCAAGATGAAGCTCAGCCCCAGCATTTT. Amino acid sequence: CASSQDEAQPQHF.

The chain links TRBV30 to TRBJ1-5; 8 bases agree with TRBD1. CDR1 and CDR2 from the germline V gene are GTSNPN and SVGIG (reference sequence). There are 15 residues in the CDR3. Trimming took 3 bases from V and 2 from J; bases not matched to a gene: 6. The CDR3 protein is CAWSHGQGGNQPQHF. For the CDR3, the DNA is TGTGCCTGGAGCCACGGACAGGGTGGCAATCAGCCCCAGCATTTT.